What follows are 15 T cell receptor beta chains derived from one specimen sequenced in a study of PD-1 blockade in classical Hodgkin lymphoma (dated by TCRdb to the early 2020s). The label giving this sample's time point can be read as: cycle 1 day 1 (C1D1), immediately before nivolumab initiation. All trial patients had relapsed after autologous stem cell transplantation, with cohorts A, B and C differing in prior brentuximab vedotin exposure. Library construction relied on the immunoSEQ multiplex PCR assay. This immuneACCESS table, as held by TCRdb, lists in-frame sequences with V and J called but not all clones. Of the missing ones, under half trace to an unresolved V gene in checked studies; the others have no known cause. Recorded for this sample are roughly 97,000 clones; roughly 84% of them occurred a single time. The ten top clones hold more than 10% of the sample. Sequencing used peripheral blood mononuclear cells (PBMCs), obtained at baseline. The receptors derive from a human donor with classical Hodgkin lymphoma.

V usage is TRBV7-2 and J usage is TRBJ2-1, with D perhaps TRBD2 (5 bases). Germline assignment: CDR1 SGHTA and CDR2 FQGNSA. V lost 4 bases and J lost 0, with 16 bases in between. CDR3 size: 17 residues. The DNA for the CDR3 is TGTGCCAGCAGCTCAGGACCTAGCCGTATCTCCTACAATGAGCAGTTCTTC. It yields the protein CASSSGPSRISYNEQFF.

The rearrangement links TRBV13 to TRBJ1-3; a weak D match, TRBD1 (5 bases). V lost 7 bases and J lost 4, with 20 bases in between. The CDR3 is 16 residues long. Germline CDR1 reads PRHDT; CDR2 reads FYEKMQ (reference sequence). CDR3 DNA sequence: TGTGCCAGCACCCCCGGGGGAGGGTCTATCGGAAACACCATATATTTT. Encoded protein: CASTPGGGSIGNTIYF.

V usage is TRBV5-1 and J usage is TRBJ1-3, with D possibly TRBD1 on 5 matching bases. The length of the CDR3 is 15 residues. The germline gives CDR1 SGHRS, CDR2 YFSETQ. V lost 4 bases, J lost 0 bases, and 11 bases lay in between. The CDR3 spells CASSAGGSSGNTIYF. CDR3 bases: TGCGCCAGCAGCGCCGGGGGGAGCTCTGGAAACACCATATATTTT. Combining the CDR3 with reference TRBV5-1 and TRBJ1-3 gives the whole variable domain KAGVTQTPRYLIKTRGQQVTLSCSPISGHRSVSWYQQTPGQGLQFLFEYFSETQRNKGNFPGRFSGRQFSNSRSEMNVSTLELGDSALYLCASSAGGSSGNTIYFGEGSWLTVV.

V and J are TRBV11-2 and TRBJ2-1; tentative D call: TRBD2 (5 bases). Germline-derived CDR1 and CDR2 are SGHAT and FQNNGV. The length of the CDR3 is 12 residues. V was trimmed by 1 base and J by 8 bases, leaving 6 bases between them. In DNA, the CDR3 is TGTGCCAGCAGCTTAGCGGGATATGAGCAGTTCTTC. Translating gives CASSLAGYEQFF.

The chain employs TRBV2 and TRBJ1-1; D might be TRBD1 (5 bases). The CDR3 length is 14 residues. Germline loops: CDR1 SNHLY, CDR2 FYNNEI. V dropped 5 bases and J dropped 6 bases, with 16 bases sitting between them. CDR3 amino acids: CASSKTVTASEAFF. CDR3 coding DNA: TGTGCCAGCAGTAAGACAGTAACGGCGTCTGAAGCTTTCTTT.

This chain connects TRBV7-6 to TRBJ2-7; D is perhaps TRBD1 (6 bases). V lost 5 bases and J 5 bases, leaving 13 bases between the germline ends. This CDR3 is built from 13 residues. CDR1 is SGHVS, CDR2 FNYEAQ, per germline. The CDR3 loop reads CASSIVQGHEQYF. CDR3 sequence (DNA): TGTGCCAGCAGCATCGTCCAGGGGCACGAGCAGTACTTC.

The CDR3 sequence is CASSFTRETQYF. In DNA, the CDR3 is TGTGCCAGCAGCTTCACAAGGGAGACCCAGTACTTC. This sequence joins TRBV5-8 and TRBJ2-5; D is uncertain. Germline V gene data show CDR1 as SGHTS and CDR2 as YDEGEE. The ends were cut back, 2 bases at V and 5 bases at J, with 7 bases in the middle. This CDR3 region has 12 residues. The full variable domain, rest sourced from reference TRBV5-8 and TRBJ2-5, is EAGVTQSPTHLIKTRGQQATLRCSPISGHTSVYWYQQALGLGLQFLLWYDEGEERNRGNFPPRFSGRQFPNYSSELNVNALELEDSALYLCASSFTRETQYFGPGTRLLVL.

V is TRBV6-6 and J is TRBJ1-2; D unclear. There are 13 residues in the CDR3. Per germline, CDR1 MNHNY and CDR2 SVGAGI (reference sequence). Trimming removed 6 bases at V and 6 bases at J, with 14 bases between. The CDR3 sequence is CASREGSVHGYTF. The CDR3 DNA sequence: TGTGCCAGCAGGGAGGGATCAGTTCATGGCTACACCTTC.

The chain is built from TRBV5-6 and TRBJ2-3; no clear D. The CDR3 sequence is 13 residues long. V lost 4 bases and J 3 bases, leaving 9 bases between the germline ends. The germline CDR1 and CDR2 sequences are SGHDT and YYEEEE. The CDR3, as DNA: TGTGCCAGCAGCCCCTTCGGGACAGATACGCAGTATTTT. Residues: CASSPFGTDTQYF. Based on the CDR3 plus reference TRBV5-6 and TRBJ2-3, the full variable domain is DAGVTQSPTHLIKTRGQQVTLRCSPKSGHDTVSWYQQALGQGPQFIFQYYEEEERQRGNFPDRFSGHQFPNYSSELNVNALLLGDSALYLCASSPFGTDTQYFGPGTRLTVL.

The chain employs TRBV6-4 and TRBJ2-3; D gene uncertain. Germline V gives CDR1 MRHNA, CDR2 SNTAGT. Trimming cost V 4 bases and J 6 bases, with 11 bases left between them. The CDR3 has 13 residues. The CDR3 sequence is CASSVAALDTQYF. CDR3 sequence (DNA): TGTGCCAGCAGTGTGGCAGCCTTGGATACGCAGTATTTT.

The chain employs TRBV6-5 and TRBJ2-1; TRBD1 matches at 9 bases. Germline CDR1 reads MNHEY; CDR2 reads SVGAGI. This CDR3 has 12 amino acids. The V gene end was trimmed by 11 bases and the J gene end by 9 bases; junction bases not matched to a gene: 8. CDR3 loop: CAAGTGPGEQFF. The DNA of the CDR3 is TGTGCCGCCGGGACAGGGCCGGGTGAGCAGTTCTTC.

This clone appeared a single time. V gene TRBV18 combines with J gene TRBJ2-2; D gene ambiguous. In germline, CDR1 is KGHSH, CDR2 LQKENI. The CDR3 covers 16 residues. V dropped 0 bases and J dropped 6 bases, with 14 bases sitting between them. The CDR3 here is CASSPPRSAGAGELFF. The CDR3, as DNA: TGTGCCAGCTCACCACCGAGGAGTGCCGGAGCCGGGGAGCTGTTTTTT.

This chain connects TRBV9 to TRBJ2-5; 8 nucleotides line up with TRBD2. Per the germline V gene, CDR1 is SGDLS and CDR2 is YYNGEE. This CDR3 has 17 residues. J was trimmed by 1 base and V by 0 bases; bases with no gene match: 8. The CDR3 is CASSVGASSGFQETQYF. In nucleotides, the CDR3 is TGTGCCAGCAGCGTAGGTGCGTCTAGCGGGTTCCAAGAGACCCAGTACTTC. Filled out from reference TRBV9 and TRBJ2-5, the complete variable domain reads DSGVTQTPKHLITATGQRVTLRCSPRSGDLSVYWYQQSLDQGLQFLIQYYNGEERAKGNILERFSAQQFPDLHSELNLSSLELGDSALYFCASSVGASSGFQETQYFGPGTRLLVL.

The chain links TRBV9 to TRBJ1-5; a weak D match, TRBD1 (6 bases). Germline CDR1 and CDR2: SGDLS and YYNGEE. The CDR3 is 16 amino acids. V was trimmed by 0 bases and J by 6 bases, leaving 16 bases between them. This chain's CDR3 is CASSVGVGGGSQPQHF. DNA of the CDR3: TGTGCCAGCAGCGTAGGAGTAGGAGGGGGAAGTCAGCCCCAGCATTTT.

This chain's CDR3 is CASTPPGGGSYNEQFF. Written as DNA, the CDR3 is TGTGCCAGCACCCCCCCCGGGGGCGGCTCCTACAATGAGCAGTTCTTC. The chain links TRBV18 to TRBJ2-1, with D possibly called TRBD1 or TRBD2 (6 bases each). This CDR3 has 16 amino acids. V dropped 8 bases and J dropped 0 bases, with 17 bases sitting between them. CDR1 and CDR2 from the germline V gene are KGHSH and LQKENI.